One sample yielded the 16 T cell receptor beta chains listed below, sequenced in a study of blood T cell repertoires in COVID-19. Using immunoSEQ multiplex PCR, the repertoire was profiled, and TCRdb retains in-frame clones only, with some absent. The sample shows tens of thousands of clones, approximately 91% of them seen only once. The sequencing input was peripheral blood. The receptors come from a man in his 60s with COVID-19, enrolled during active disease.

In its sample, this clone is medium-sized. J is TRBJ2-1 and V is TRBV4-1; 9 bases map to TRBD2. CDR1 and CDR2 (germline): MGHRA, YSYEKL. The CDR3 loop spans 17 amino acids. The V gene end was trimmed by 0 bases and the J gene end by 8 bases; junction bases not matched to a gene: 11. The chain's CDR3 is CASSQELAGTRGYEQFF. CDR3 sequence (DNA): TGCGCCAGCAGCCAAGAACTAGCGGGCACGAGGGGATATGAGCAGTTCTTC.

This CDR3 reads CASSLATGTDTDTQYF. The CDR3 nucleotides read TGTGCCAGCAGCTTGGCCACCGGGACTGACACAGATACGCAGTATTTT. The chain joins TRBV7-8 to TRBJ2-3; D may be TRBD2 (6 bases). The CDR3 spans 16 residues. CDR1 is SGHVS, CDR2 FQNEAQ, per germline. V was pared by 3 bases and J by 2 bases, with 15 bases between.

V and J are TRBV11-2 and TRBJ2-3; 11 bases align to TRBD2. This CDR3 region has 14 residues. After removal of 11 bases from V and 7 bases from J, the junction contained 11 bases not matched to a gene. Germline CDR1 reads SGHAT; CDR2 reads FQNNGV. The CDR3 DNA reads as TGTGCCGCGGTAGCGGGAGGGCCCGGGAATACGCAGTATTTT. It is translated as CAAVAGGPGNTQYF.

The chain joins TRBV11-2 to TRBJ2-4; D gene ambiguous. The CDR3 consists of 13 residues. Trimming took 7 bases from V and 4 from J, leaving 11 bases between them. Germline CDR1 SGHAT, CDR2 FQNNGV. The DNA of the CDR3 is TGTGCCAGCAAAATCGACTTAAAAAACATTCAGTACTTC. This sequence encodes CASKIDLKNIQYF.

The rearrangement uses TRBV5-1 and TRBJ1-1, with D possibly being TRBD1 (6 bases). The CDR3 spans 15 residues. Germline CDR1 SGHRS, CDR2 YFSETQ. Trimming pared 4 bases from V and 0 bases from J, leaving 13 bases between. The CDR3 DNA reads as TGCGCCAGCAGCGCCGGGGGGGCGGTGAACACTGAAGCTTTCTTT. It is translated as CASSAGGAVNTEAFF. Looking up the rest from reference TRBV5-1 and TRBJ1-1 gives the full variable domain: KAGVTQTPRYLIKTRGQQVTLSCSPISGHRSVSWYQQTPGQGLQFLFEYFSETQRNKGNFPGRFSGRQFSNSRSEMNVSTLELGDSALYLCASSAGGAVNTEAFFGQGTRLTVV.

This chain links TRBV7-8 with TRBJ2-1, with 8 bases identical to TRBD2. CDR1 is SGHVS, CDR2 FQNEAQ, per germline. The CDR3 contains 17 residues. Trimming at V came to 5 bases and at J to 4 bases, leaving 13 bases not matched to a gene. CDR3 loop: CASSLGRPGLGYNEQFF. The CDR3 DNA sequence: TGTGCCAGCAGCCTGGGACGGCCGGGACTAGGGTACAATGAGCAGTTCTTC.

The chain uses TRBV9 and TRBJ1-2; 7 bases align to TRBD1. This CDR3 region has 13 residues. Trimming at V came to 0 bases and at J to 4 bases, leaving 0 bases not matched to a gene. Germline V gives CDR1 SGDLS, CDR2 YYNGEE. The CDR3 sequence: CASSVEGAYGYTF. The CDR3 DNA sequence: TGTGCCAGCAGCGTAGAGGGGGCCTATGGCTACACCTTC.

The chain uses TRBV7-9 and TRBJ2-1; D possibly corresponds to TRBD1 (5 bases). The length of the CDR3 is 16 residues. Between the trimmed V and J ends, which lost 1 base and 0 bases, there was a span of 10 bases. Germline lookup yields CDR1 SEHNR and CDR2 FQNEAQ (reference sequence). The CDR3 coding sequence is TGTGCCAGCAGCTTAGTAGGGGCGGTCTCCTACAATGAGCAGTTCTTC. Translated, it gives CASSLVGAVSYNEQFF.

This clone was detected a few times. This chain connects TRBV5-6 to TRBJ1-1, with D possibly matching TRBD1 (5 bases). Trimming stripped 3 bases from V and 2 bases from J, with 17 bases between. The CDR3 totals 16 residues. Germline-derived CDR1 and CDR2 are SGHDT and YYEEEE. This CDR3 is CASSSGQGGYNTEAFF. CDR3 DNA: TGTGCCAGCAGCTCCGGGCAGGGAGGGTATAACACTGAAGCTTTCTTT.

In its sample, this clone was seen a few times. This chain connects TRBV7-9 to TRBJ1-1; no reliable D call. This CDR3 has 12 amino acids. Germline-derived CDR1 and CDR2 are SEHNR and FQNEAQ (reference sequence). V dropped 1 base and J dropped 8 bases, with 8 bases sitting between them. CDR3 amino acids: CASSLEWEEAFF. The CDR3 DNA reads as TGTGCCAGCAGCTTAGAGTGGGAGGAAGCTTTCTTT. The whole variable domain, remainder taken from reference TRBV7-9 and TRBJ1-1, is DTGVSQNPRHKITKRGQNVTFRCDPISEHNRLYWYRQTLGQGPEFLTYFQNEAQLEKSRLLSDRFSAERPKGSFSTLEIQRTEQGDSAMYLCASSLEWEEAFFGQGTRLTVV.

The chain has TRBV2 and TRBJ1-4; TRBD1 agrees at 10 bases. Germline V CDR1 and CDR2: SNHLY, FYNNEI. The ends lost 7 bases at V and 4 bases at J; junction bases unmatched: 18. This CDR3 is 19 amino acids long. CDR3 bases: TGTGCCAGCACTTTACCGGGACAGGGGCCTAATAGCGGTAATGAAAAACTGTTTTTT. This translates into CASTLPGQGPNSGNEKLFF.

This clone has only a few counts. CDR3 sequence reads: CASSQAGNSYNEQFF. As DNA, the CDR3 is TGCGCCAGCAGCCAAGCGGGGAACTCCTACAATGAGCAGTTCTTC. The chain couples TRBV4-1 to TRBJ2-1; D perhaps matches TRBD2 (5 bases). This CDR3 has 15 residues. Germline V gene data show CDR1 as MGHRA and CDR2 as YSYEKL. V shed 1 base and J shed 0 bases, with 7 bases lying between them.

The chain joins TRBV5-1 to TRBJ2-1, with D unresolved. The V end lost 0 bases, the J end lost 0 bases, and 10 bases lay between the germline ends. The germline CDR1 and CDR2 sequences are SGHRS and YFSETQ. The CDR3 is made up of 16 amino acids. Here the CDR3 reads CASSLVAQSSYNEQFF. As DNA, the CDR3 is TGCGCCAGCAGCTTGGTGGCACAGAGCTCCTACAATGAGCAGTTCTTC.

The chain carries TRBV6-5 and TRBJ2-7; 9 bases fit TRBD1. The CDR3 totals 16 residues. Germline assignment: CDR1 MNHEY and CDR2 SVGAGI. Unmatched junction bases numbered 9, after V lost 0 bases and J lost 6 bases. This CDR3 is CASSYSLYRGRTEQYF. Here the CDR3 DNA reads TGTGCCAGCAGTTACTCGTTGTACAGGGGGCGAACCGAGCAGTACTTC.

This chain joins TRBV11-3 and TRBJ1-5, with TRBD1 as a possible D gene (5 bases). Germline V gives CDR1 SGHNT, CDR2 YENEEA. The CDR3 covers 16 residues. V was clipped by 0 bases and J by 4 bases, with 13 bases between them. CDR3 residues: CASSLDLDRINQPQHF. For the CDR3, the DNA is TGTGCCAGCAGCTTAGATCTCGACAGAATAAATCAGCCCCAGCATTTT.

The CDR3 region is CASSLSGGGNYGYTF. For the CDR3, the DNA is TGTGCCAGCTCACTCTCCGGGGGAGGTAACTATGGCTACACCTTC. The chain recombines TRBV18 with TRBJ1-2; maybe TRBD1 (5 bases). CDR3 size: 15 residues. The V end was cut by 4 bases, the J end by 1 base, with 13 bases between. Germline CDR1 and CDR2: KGHSH and LQKENI.